This T cell receptor beta chain came from a study of blood T cells in healthy people across ages. Study-wide context: About one barcoded TCR beta cDNA was captured per two T cells. Notes on the study in general: Significant beta diversity loss was already apparent by age approximately 36, declining roughly linearly. Donor CMV infection status was unknown, possibly confounding age-related changes in expanded clonotypes.

The authors ran a second PCR of roughly 7 to 11 cycles using a sample-barcoded 5' primer and a J-beta primer mix. TCRdb reanalysed the 5' RACE reads using MiXCR and keeps one entry per CDR3 protein. The table includes about 640,000 distinct CDR3 sequences, around three fifths detected once. For every donor, a draw yielded approximately 9.8 milliliters of peripheral blood. Turning to this clonotype: Its antigen remains unidentified.

Germline V lookup: CDR1 LGHDT, CDR2 YNNKEL (reference sequence). The CDR3 is 16 amino acids. V gene TRBV3-1 combines with J gene TRBJ2-7, with D perhaps TRBD2 (5 bases). With the DNA end fitting TRBJ2-5 better, the J assignment may be wrong. This sequence originates from a man aged 55 to 70 in good health. The sample taken for sequencing was blood. The CDR3 sequence: CASSHPLATVGETQYF. DNA of the CDR3: TGTGCCAGCAGCCACCCCCTAGCAACGGTCGGGGAGACCCAGTACTTC.